The clone carrying this T cell receptor (beta chain) occurred a few times. Its matching antigen is unknown. TCRdb itself ran the 5' RACE reads through MiXCR, one entry per CDR3 protein. The sample has some 69,000 distinct CDR3 sequences, around 6.2% seen once. The V segment lost 4 bases and the J segment 5 bases; nucleotides outside the gene matches: 15. The CDR3 covers 16 residues. Germline CDR1 DFQATT, CDR2 SNEGSKA (reference sequence). This sample is part of a study of T cells after yellow fever vaccination. On the study more broadly: Low-cell-number fractions underwent preparation using SMART-Seq v4 Ultra Low Input.

Findings of the study overall: In post-booster samples, most primary-vaccination clones reappeared (just under 97% CD4, nearly 90% CD8). Sorted repertoires could include abundant contaminating clonotypes from bulk cells. A limited proportion of clonotypes was detected within both the CD4 and CD8 compartments.

This TCR was sampled from a man between 18 and 35 years old who received the YFV17D yellow fever vaccine. This specimen was CD4+ T cells sorted from PBMCs, taken roughly 14 days after the first yellow fever vaccination. The chain links TRBV20-1 to TRBJ2-5; 8 bases align to TRBD2. CDR3: CSAIQNSRGAGETQYF. The CDR3 bases are TGCAGTGCTATCCAAAATTCGCGGGGGGCGGGGGAGACCCAGTACTTC.